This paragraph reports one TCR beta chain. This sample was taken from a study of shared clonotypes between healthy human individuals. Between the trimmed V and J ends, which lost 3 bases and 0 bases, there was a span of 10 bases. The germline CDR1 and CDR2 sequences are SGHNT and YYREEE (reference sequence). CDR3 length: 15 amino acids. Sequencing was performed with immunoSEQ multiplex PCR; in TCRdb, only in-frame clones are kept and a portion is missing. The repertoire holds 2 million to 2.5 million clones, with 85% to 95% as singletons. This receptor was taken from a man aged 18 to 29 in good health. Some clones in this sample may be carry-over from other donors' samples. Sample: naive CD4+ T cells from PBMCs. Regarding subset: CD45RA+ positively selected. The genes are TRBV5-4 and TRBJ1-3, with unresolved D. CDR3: CASSSGPGSGNTIYF. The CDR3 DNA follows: TGTGCCAGCAGCTCTGGGCCCGGCTCTGGAAACACCATATATTTT.